A selection of T cell receptor beta chains follows, all from one sample in a study of cytomegalovirus exposure and HLA in healthy donors. Sequencing was performed with immunoSEQ multiplex PCR; in TCRdb, only in-frame clones are kept and a portion is missing. The sample carries about 160,000 clones, approximately 87% recorded once. What was sequenced was PBMCs. The origin of the receptors is a woman in her thirties in good health and CMV-seronegative. The CDR3 runs from the conserved cysteine through the conserved F or W. A D gene is named only where the DNA matches it firmly. Part of the rows lack a size; the others show once, few, many or a class for expanded clones.

D gene,V gene,CDR3 length,J gene,clone size,CDR3 DNA,CDR3 protein
.,TRBV28,13,TRBJ1-5,few,TGTGCCAGCAGTACAAAGGGAGGTCAGCCCCAGCATTTT,CASSTKGGQPQHF
.,TRBV6-1,15,TRBJ2-6,.,TGTGCCAGCAGTGATCAGGGAACTGGGGCCAACGTCCTGACTTTC,CASSDQGTGANVLTF
.,TRBV7-2,14,TRBJ1-2,.,TGTGCCAGCAGCTTAGGGGGGCCATTCGATGGCTACACCTTC,CASSLGGPFDGYTF
.,TRBV5-1,15,TRBJ2-7,.,TGCGCCAGCAGCTTGCCGGGGAGCCCTTCCTACGAGCAGTACTTC,CASSLPGSPSYEQYF
.,TRBV27,13,TRBJ1-5,.,TGTGCCAGCAGCCGAGCGGGGAGGCAGCCCCAGCATTTT,CASSRAGRQPQHF
.,TRBV29-1,11,TRBJ2-7,.,TGCAGCGTTCAAGTGGCCTACGAGCAGTACTTC,CSVQVAYEQYF
.,TRBV18,14,TRBJ1-2,few,TGTGCCAGCTCACCCGACGGAGGCCCCTATGGCTACACCTTC,CASSPDGGPYGYTF
.,TRBV9,18,TRBJ2-2,.,TGTGCCAGCAGCGTTCCCGAAGGGGCGGGATCCTACACCGGGGAGCTGTTTTTT,CASSVPEGAGSYTGELFF
TRBD1,TRBV9,16,TRBJ1-3,once,TGTGCCAGCAGCGCCGAGGGACAGGGGCCTGGAAACACCATATATTTT,CASSAEGQGPGNTIYF
.,TRBV6-1,11,TRBJ1-1,.,TGTGCCAGCAGCTACTACAGAGAAGCTTTCTTT,CASSYYREAFF
TRBD2,TRBV10-3,14,TRBJ2-3,.,TGTGCCATCAGTGCAACTAGCGCCGCAGATACGCAGTATTTT,CAISATSAADTQYF
TRBD2,TRBV9,13,TRBJ2-7,.,TGTGCCAGCAGCGTCGGGACTAGCGTCGAGCAGTACTTC,CASSVGTSVEQYF
TRBD1,TRBV15,14,TRBJ1-1,.,TGTGCCACCAGCAGAGAACAGGGGAGGCCTGAAGCTTTCTTT,CATSREQGRPEAFF
.,TRBV5-1,16,TRBJ1-1,few,TGCGCCAGCAGCTTGGTGGGGGGCGCGGTGAACACTGAAGCTTTCTTT,CASSLVGGAVNTEAFF
TRBD2,TRBV6-5,15,TRBJ2-3,.,TGTGCCAGCAGTTACGGGCGGGGGTCCACAGATACGCAGTATTTT,CASSYGRGSTDTQYF
TRBD1,TRBV7-6,14,TRBJ2-7,.,TGTGCCAGCAGCCCAACAGGGGGTCCTTACGAGCAGTACTTC,CASSPTGGPYEQYF
TRBD1,TRBV5-1,17,TRBJ1-2,.,TGCGCCAGCAGCTTCGGGACAGGGGGCCAAGAGGTCTATGGCTACACCTTC,CASSFGTGGQEVYGYTF
TRBD1,TRBV19,13,TRBJ1-2,once,TGTGCCAGTAAAGAGGACAGGCTCTATGGCTACACCTTC,CASKEDRLYGYTF
.,TRBV27,14,TRBJ2-1,.,TGTGCCAGCAGTAACCCAGGACAGTTCAATGAGCAGTTCTTC,CASSNPGQFNEQFF
.,TRBV10-3,13,TRBJ1-2,.,TGTGCCTCGACTCGAGGGGGGCTAGATGGCTACACCTTC,CASTRGGLDGYTF
TRBD1,TRBV7-3,17,TRBJ2-1,.,TGTGCCAGCAGCTTATCTGGCACAGGGGGCGTAAGAAATGAGCAGTTCTTC,CASSLSGTGGVRNEQFF
.,TRBV7-6,12,TRBJ1-1,.,TGTGCCATCGGGGCTATGAACACTGAAGCTTTCTTT,CAIGAMNTEAFF
TRBD1,TRBV9,16,TRBJ2-2,.,TGTGCCAGCAGCGTAAGTTGGACAGGGAACACCGGGGAGCTGTTTTTT,CASSVSWTGNTGELFF
TRBD2,TRBV7-3,13,TRBJ2-3,once,TGTGCCAGCAGTAGCGGGAGCACAGATACGCAGTATTTT,CASSSGSTDTQYF
.,TRBV4-1,14,TRBJ2-5,few,TGCGCCAGCAGCCAAGGATCACCCCCGGAGACCCAGTACTTC,CASSQGSPPETQYF
TRBD1,TRBV2,15,TRBJ2-4,.,TGTGCCAGCAGTGAATTCTTAGGGGGCGCCAACATTCAGTACTTC,CASSEFLGGANIQYF
.,TRBV11-2,14,TRBJ2-3,.,TGTGCCAGCAGCTTCTCAACAGGCACAGATACGCAGTATTTT,CASSFSTGTDTQYF
.,TRBV6-1,15,TRBJ2-2,.,TGTGCCAGCAGTGAAGTCCGGGGAGGCACCGGGGAGCTGTTTTTT,CASSEVRGGTGELFF
.,TRBV5-4,14,TRBJ2-5,.,TGTGCCAGCAGTTTAGGGACCGGGGGGCAGACCCAGTACTTC,CASSLGTGGQTQYF
.,TRBV7-2,15,TRBJ1-3,.,TGTGCCAGCAGCTATAGTGGGGGGCGCGGAAACACCATATATTTT,CASSYSGGRGNTIYF
.,TRBV4-2,15,TRBJ2-1,few,TGTGCCAGCAGCCAAGCGGAGGGCTCCTACAATGAGCAGTTCTTC,CASSQAEGSYNEQFF